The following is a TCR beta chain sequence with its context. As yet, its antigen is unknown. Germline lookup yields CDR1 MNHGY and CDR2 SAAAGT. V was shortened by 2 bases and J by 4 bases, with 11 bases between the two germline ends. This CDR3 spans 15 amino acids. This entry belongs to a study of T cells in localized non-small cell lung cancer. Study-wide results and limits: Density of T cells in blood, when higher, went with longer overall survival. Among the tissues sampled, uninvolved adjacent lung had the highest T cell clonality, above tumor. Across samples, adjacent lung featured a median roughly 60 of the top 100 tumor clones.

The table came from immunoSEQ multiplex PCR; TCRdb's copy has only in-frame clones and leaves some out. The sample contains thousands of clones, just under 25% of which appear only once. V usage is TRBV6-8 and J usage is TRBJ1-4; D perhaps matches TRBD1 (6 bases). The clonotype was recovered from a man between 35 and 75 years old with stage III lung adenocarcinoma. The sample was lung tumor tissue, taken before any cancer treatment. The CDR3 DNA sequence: TGTGCCAGCAGTTACCCGGGCAGGGGTAATGAAAAACTGTTTTTT. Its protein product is CASSYPGRGNEKLFF.